These 5 T cell receptor beta chains originate from one sample sequenced in a study of OX40 agonist ivuxolimab in advanced cancers. Profiled with immunoSEQ multiplex PCR; TCRdb holds only in-frame clones, not every one. The sample holds roughly 48,000 clones, about 90% seen once. The sequences come from CD4+ or CD8+ T cells sorted from blood, collected in a trial of the OX40 agonist ivuxolimab. The origin of the receptors is an adult with an advanced solid tumor such as melanoma, head and neck, liver or kidney cancer.

This rearrangement joins TRBV5-1 to TRBJ1-6, with a tentative D call TRBD1 (6 bases). Trimming left V 5 bases short and J 7 bases short, with 22 bases between. The CDR3 contains 17 residues. CDR1 is SGHRS and CDR2 is YFSETQ in the germline V gene. The chain's CDR3 is CASRPYTRDKGNSPLHF. The CDR3 DNA follows: TGCGCCAGCAGGCCTTATACCCGGGACAAGGGGAATTCACCCCTCCACTTT.

The chain recombines TRBV9 with TRBJ2-5, with D perhaps matching TRBD2 (7 bases). V was clipped by 4 bases and J by 5 bases, with 30 bases between them. The CDR3 is 19 amino acids. Germline V gives CDR1 SGDLS, CDR2 YYNGEE. CDR3 sequence: CASSLRAPGEGPYAETQYF. CDR3 bases: TGTGCCAGCAGCCTCCGAGCCCCAGGGGAGGGCCCCTACGCGGAGACCCAGTACTTC. Full variable domain (remainder filled in from reference TRBV9 and TRBJ2-5): DSGVTQTPKHLITATGQRVTLRCSPRSGDLSVYWYQQSLDQGLQFLIQYYNGEERAKGNILERFSAQQFPDLHSELNLSSLELGDSALYFCASSLRAPGEGPYAETQYFGPGTRLLVL.

The chain has TRBV6-5 and TRBJ1-5; 8 positions match TRBD1. Germline CDR1 MNHEY, CDR2 SVGAGI. The CDR3 length is 13 residues. J lost 6 bases, V lost 4 bases, and 2 bases had no gene match. CDR3 DNA: TGTGCCAGCAGTTCGGACAGGGCTCAGCCCCAGCATTTT. Amino acid sequence: CASSSDRAQPQHF.

This clone is a singleton in its sample. The rearrangement uses TRBV7-6 and TRBJ2-1, with TRBD1 matching over 7 bases. Trimming at V came to 0 bases and at J to 3 bases, leaving 11 bases not matched to a gene. CDR1 is SGHVS and CDR2 is FNYEAQ in the germline V gene. The CDR3 has 18 residues. The CDR3 sequence: CASSLAVGETGNYNEQFF. The CDR3 coding sequence is TGTGCCAGCAGCTTAGCGGTGGGAGAGACAGGGAACTACAATGAGCAGTTCTTC. Full variable domain (remainder filled in from reference TRBV7-6 and TRBJ2-1): GAGVSQSPRYKVTKRGQDVALRCDPISGHVSLYWYRQALGQGPEFLTYFNYEAQQDKSGLPNDRFSAERPEGSISTLTIQRTEQRDSAMYRCASSLAVGETGNYNEQFFGPGTRLTVL.

The CDR3 nucleotides read TGTGCCATCAGTGGGGAAACAGGGGGCACAGATACGCAGTATTTT. Translating it yields CAISGETGGTDTQYF. V gene TRBV10-3 combines with J gene TRBJ2-3; 7 nucleotides agree with TRBD1. Germline-derived CDR1 and CDR2 are ENHRY and SYGVKD. Trimming removed 4 bases from V and 1 base from J; junction bases left unmatched: 5. The CDR3 length is 15 residues.